This T cell receptor (beta chain) was documented in a study of OX40 agonist ivuxolimab in advanced cancers. Study-wide points: Among patients with partial responses at 0.1-3.0 mg/kg, clonal expansion was among the lowest.

Note on this clone: Its antigen remains unidentified.

Repertoires were generated with immunoSEQ multiplex PCR, while TCRdb's copy carries only in-frame clones and drops some. The sample has around 61,000 clones; roughly 90% are singletons. Trimming took 4 bases from V and 3 from J, leaving 11 bases between them. Per germline, CDR1 SGHNT and CDR2 YENEEA. The CDR3 runs 14 residues. The sample was CD4+ or CD8+ T cells sorted from blood, taken in a trial of the OX40 agonist ivuxolimab. The chain uses TRBV11-3 and TRBJ2-3; D might be TRBD2 (5 bases). The clonotype originates from an adult with an advanced solid tumor such as melanoma, head and neck, liver or kidney cancer. The CDR3 loop is CASSSARGTDTQYF. The CDR3 bases are TGTGCCAGCAGCTCAGCTAGAGGGACAGATACGCAGTATTTT.